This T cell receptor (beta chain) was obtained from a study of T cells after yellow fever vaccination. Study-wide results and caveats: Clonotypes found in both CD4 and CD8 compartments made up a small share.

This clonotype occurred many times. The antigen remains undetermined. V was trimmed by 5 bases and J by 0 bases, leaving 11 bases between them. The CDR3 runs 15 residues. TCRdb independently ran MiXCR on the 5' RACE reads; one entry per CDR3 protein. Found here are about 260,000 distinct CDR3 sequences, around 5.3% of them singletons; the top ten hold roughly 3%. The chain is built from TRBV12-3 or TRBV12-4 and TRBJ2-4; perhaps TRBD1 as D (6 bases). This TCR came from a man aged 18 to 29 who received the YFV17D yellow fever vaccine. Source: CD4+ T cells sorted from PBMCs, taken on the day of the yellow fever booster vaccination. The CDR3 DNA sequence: TGTGCCAGCAGTGGACAGACCCTAGCCAAAAACATTCAGTACTTC. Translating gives CASSGQTLAKNIQYF.